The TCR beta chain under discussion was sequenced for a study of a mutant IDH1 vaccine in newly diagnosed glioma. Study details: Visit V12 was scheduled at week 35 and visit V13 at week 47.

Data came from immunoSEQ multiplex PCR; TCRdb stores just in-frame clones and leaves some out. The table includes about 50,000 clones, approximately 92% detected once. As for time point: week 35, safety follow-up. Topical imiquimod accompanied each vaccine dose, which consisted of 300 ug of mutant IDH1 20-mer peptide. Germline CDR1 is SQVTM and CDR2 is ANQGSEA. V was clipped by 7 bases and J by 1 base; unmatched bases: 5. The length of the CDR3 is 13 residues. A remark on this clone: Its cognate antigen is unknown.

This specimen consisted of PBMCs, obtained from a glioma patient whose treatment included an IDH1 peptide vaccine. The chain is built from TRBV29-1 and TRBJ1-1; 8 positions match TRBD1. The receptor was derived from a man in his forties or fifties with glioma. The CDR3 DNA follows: TGCAGCGCTGGACAGGGAGGGAACACTGAAGCTTTCTTT. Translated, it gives CSAGQGGNTEAFF.